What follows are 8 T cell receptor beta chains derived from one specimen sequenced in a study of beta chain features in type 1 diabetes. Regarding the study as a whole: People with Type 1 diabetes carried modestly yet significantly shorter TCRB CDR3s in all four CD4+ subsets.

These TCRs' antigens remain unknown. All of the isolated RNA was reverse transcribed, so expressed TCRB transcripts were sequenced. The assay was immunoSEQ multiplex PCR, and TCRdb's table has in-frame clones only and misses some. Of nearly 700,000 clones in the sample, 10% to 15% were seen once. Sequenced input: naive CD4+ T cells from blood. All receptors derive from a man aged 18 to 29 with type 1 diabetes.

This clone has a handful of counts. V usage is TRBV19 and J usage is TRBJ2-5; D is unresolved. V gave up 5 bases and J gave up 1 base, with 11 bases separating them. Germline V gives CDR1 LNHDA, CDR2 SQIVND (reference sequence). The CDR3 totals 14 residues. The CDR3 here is CASSVAWGQETQYF. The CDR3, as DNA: TGTGCCAGTAGTGTCGCCTGGGGCCAAGAGACCCAGTACTTC.

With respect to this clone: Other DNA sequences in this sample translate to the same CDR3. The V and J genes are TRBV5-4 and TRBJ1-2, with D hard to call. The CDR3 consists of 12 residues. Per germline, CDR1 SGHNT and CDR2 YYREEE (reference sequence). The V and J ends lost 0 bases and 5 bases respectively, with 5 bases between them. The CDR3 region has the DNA TGTGCCAGCAGCTTGGACTCTTATGGCTACACCTTC. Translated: CASSLDSYGYTF.

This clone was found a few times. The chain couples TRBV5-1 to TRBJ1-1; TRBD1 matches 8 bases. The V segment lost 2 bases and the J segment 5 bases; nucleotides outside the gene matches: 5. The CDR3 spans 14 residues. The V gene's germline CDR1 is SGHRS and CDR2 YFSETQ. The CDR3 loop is CASSFTQGATEAFF. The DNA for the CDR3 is TGCGCCAGCAGCTTTACCCAGGGGGCGACTGAAGCTTTCTTT.

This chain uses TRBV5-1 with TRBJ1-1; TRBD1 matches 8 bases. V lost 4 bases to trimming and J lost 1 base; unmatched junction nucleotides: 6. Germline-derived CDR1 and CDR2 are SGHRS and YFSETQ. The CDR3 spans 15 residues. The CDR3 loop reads CASSRGGQENTEAFF. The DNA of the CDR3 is TGCGCCAGCAGCCGTGGGGGACAGGAGAACACTGAAGCTTTCTTT.

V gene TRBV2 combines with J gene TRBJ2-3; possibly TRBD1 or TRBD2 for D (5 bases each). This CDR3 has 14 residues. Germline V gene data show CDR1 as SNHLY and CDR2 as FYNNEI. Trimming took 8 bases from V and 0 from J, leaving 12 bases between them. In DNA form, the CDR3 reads TGTGCCAGCGGGGGACCACTTAGCACAGATACGCAGTATTTT. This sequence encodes CASGGPLSTDTQYF.

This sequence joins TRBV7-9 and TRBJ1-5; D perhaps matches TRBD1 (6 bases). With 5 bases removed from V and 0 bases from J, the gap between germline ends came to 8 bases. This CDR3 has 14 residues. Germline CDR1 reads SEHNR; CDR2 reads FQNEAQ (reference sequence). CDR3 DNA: TGTGCCAGCAGCCGGGACATTAGCAATCAGCCCCAGCATTTT. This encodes CASSRDISNQPQHF.

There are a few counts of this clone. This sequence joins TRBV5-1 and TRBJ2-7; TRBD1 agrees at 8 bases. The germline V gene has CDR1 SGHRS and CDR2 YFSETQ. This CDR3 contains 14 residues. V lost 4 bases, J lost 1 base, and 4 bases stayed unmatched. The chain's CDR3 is CASSTGGNSYEQYF. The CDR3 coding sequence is TGCGCCAGCAGCACAGGGGGAAATTCCTACGAGCAGTACTTC.

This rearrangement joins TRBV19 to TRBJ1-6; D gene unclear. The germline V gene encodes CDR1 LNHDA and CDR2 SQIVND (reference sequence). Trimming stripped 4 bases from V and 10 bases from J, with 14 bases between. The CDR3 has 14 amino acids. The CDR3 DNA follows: TGTGCCAGTAGTACCCAGACACATGCGTCACCCCTCCACTTT. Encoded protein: CASSTQTHASPLHF.